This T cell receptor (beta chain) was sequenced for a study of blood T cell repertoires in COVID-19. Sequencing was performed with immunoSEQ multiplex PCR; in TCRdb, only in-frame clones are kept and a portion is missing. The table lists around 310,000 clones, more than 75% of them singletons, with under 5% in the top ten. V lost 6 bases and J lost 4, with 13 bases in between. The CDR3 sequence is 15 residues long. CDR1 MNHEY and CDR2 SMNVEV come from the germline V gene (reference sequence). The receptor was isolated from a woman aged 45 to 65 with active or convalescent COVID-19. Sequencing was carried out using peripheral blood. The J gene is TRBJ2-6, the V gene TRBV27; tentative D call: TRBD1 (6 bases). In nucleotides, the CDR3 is TGTGCCAGCAGCAGAAGGGGGTCAGGGGCCAACGTCCTGACTTTC. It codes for CASSRRGSGANVLTF.